These 5 T cell receptor beta chains came from one sample sequenced in a study of blood T cell repertoires in COVID-19 (dated by TCRdb to the early 2020s). Library prep was done by the immunoSEQ multiplex PCR assay. In TCRdb, the immuneACCESS table is reduced to in-frame sequences with V and J assigned. These tables do not hold every clone; where another copy was compared, an unresolved V gene accounts for under half, and the others remain unexplained. Present in this sample are some 160,000 clones, around 84% of which were seen just once. The top ten clonotypes cover roughly 8% of the sample. The sample consisted of PBMCs or T cells enriched from blood (not recorded which). The receptors shown here come from a woman in her forties or fifties who had recovered from COVID-19.

The rearrangement joins TRBV10-3 to TRBJ1-1; D is undetermined. The germline gives CDR1 ENHRY, CDR2 SYGVKD. V was trimmed by 0 bases and J by 4 bases, leaving 12 bases between them. The CDR3 runs 15 residues. The CDR3 region is CAISESLSGGTEAFF. The CDR3 nucleotides are TGTGCCATCAGTGAGTCTCTTTCTGGCGGCACTGAAGCTTTCTTT.

The V and J genes are TRBV6-5 and TRBJ2-5; no reliable D call. Trimming pared 6 bases from V and 4 bases from J, leaving 9 bases between. The CDR3 consists of 12 residues. CDR1 is MNHEY, CDR2 SVGAGI, per germline. CDR3 sequence (DNA): TGTGCCAGCAGGGCATTACGAGAGACCCAGTACTTC. Its translation: CASRALRETQYF.

The chain is built from TRBV24-1 and TRBJ2-3; D not certain. The germline gives CDR1 KGHDR, CDR2 SFDVKD. The CDR3 spans 13 residues. V gave up 4 bases and J gave up 13 bases, with 17 bases separating them. This chain's CDR3 is CATSDTTPPRKYF. For the CDR3, the DNA is TGTGCCACCAGTGACACGACTCCACCTAGGAAGTATTTT.

This clone was observed once. V gene TRBV2 combines with J gene TRBJ2-2; tentatively, D is TRBD2 (5 bases). V lost 5 bases to trimming and J lost 7 bases, with 11 bases between them. Germline CDR1 SNHLY, CDR2 FYNNEI. This CDR3 comprises 13 residues. CDR3 coding DNA: TGTGCCAGCAGTTTGCGTCGGGGCGGGGAGCTGTTTTTT. Amino acid sequence: CASSLRRGGELFF.

The chain couples TRBV19 to TRBJ1-5; D ambiguous. V was pared by 7 bases and J by 4 bases, with 14 bases between. The CDR3 is 14 residues long. Germline V gene data show CDR1 as LNHDA and CDR2 as SQIVND (reference sequence). The CDR3 protein is CASNWPYGNQPQHF. The CDR3, as DNA: TGTGCCAGTAATTGGCCTTACGGGAATCAGCCCCAGCATTTT. The whole variable domain, filled in from reference TRBV19 and TRBJ1-5, reads DGGITQSPKYLFRKEGQNVTLSCEQNLNHDAMYWYRQDPGQGLRLIYYSQIVNDFQKGDIAEGYSVSREKKESFPLTVTSAQKNPTAFYLCASNWPYGNQPQHFGDGTRLSIL.